These 31 T cell receptor beta chains originate from one sample sequenced in a study of T-cell reconstitution after alpha-beta-depleted transplantation in children. Unique molecular identifiers were built into the TCRbeta library. TCRdb re-analysed the PCR reads in MiXCR, keeping a single row per CDR3 protein. The profile shows about 540,000 distinct CDR3 sequences, around 27% of them singletons. Sequencing used PBMCs, obtained before TCRalphabeta/CD19-depleted stem cell transplant. These receptors all come from a boy younger than two with Wiskott-Aldrich syndrome, due to receive a stem cell transplant.

The chain couples TRBV20-1 to TRBJ2-7; D may be TRBD1 (5 bases). V was clipped by 5 bases and J by 3 bases, with 11 bases between them. This CDR3 has 12 amino acids. Germline CDR1 and CDR2: DFQATT and SNEGSKA (reference sequence). This chain's CDR3 is CSAFDTGYEQYF. CDR3 DNA sequence: TGCAGTGCTTTCGACACAGGCTACGAGCAGTACTTC.

Here the CDR3 DNA reads TGCGCCAGCCGTCGAGAGCGGGGCTACGAGCAGTACTTC. Translated, it gives CASRRERGYEQYF. This chain connects TRBV5-1 to TRBJ2-7, with 7 bases aligning to TRBD2. The junction had 7 bases not matched to a gene; V was cut back by 7 bases and J by 3 bases. CDR1 is SGHRS, CDR2 YFSETQ, per germline. The CDR3 has 13 residues.

There are a few counts of this clonotype. V usage is TRBV20-1 and J usage is TRBJ1-2, with D uncertain. CDR1 and CDR2 (germline): DFQATT, SNEGSKA (reference sequence). Trimming pared 5 bases from V and 6 bases from J, leaving 16 bases between. The CDR3 totals 13 residues. The CDR3 DNA follows: TGCAGTGCTTTGGGCCGATGGCCACATGGCTACACCTTC. This gives the protein CSALGRWPHGYTF.

The rearrangement uses TRBV7-2 and TRBJ2-1, with D tentatively TRBD1 (6 bases). The germline CDR1 and CDR2 sequences are SGHTA and FQGNSA. The V and J ends lost 2 bases and 2 bases respectively, with 16 bases between them. This CDR3 comprises 17 residues. For the CDR3, the DNA is TGTGCCAGCAGCTTAAAATGGGCTAGGGGGACCTACAATGAGCAGTTCTTC. Translating it yields CASSLKWARGTYNEQFF.

This clonotype was found a few times. The chain uses TRBV29-1 and TRBJ2-1, with 7 bases lining up with TRBD2. CDR1 is SQVTM and CDR2 is ANQGSEA in the germline V gene. J lost 0 bases, V lost 6 bases, and 11 bases had no gene match. CDR3 length: 16 residues. The CDR3 region is CSVVNISGRSYNEQFF. In DNA, the CDR3 is TGCAGCGTCGTTAATATTAGCGGGCGCTCCTACAATGAGCAGTTCTTC.

The genes are TRBV29-1 and TRBJ2-7, with no clear D. V lost 7 bases to trimming and J lost 7 bases, with 14 bases between them. Germline V gene lookup returns CDR1 SQVTM and CDR2 ANQGSEA. There are 11 residues in the CDR3. The CDR3 region has the DNA TGCAGCGGTCTACTCTCGACAGAGCAGTACTTC. It translates to CSGLLSTEQYF.

This clonotype has a handful of counts. This chain joins TRBV5-1 and TRBJ2-7; 8 bases line up with TRBD1. Germline V gene data show CDR1 as SGHRS and CDR2 as YFSETQ. The CDR3 sequence is 18 residues long. The V segment lost 0 bases and the J segment 0 bases; nucleotides outside the gene matches: 11. The CDR3 loop is CASSLGPGGLRYSYEQYF. The CDR3 DNA sequence: TGCGCCAGCAGCTTGGGACCAGGGGGCTTGCGATACTCCTACGAGCAGTACTTC.

The V and J genes are TRBV4-1 and TRBJ2-5, with D uncertain. The V and J ends lost 0 bases and 2 bases respectively, with 10 bases between them. This CDR3 contains 15 residues. Germline CDR1 reads MGHRA; CDR2 reads YSYEKL. CDR3: CASSQDYIKQETQYF. CDR3 in DNA: TGCGCCAGCAGCCAAGACTACATCAAACAAGAGACCCAGTACTTC.

The CDR3 DNA is TGCGCCAGCAGCTTGGAGGGTCGGCTAGGCAATGAGCAGTTCTTC. This translates into CASSLEGRLGNEQFF. The chain joins TRBV5-1 to TRBJ2-1; D remains ambiguous. The CDR3 is made up of 15 amino acids. Germline V CDR1 and CDR2: SGHRS, YFSETQ. Trimming shortened V by 0 bases and J by 6 bases, and 13 bases separated the two germline ends.

The V call is TRBV20-1, the J call TRBJ1-5; a possible D gene is TRBD1 (6 bases). Trimming took off 6 bases at V and 3 bases at J, with 12 bases between the two ends. This CDR3 is 13 amino acids long. Per the germline V gene, CDR1 is DFQATT and CDR2 is SNEGSKA (reference sequence). DNA for the CDR3: TGCAGTGCCTCGAGGGGGGCCAATCAGCCCCAGCATTTT. Translating gives CSASRGANQPQHF.

The chain uses TRBV5-4 and TRBJ2-1; either TRBD1 or TRBD2 may fit D (6 bases each). CDR3 size: 14 residues. With 3 bases removed from V and 5 bases from J, the gap between germline ends came to 12 bases. CDR1 is SGHNT, CDR2 YYREEE, per germline (reference sequence). The CDR3 DNA follows: TGTGCCAGCAGCTCGGGCGGGACACACAATGAGCAGTTCTTC. Translating gives CASSSGGTHNEQFF.

The table lists this clonotype with a few counts. The chain combines TRBV11-2 with TRBJ2-1; TRBD1 is a possible D gene (5 bases). The CDR3 spans 15 residues. From germline, CDR1 is SGHAT and CDR2 FQNNGV. Trimming removed 1 base from V and 7 bases from J, with 14 bases in between. CDR3 protein: CASSLAVIQGNEQFF. CDR3 bases: TGTGCCAGCAGCTTAGCCGTGATCCAGGGTAATGAGCAGTTCTTC.

The chain is built from TRBV4-1 and TRBJ2-7; 9 positions agree with TRBD1. Losses at the gene ends were 3 bases for V and 3 bases for J; bases not matched to a gene: 9. CDR3 length equals 16 residues. Germline values: CDR1 MGHRA, CDR2 YSYEKL. CDR3 amino acids: CASSHQDRGRDYEQYF. CDR3 DNA: TGCGCCAGCAGCCACCAGGACAGGGGAAGAGACTACGAGCAGTACTTC.

V gene TRBV12-3 or TRBV12-4 combines with J gene TRBJ1-3, with a weak D call TRBD1 (5 bases). Trimming removed 8 bases at V and 7 bases at J, with 18 bases between. The CDR3 spans 14 residues. CDR3 sequence: CASGITGTFNTIYF. In DNA form, the CDR3 reads TGTGCCAGCGGGATAACCGGGACCTTCAACACCATATATTTT.

This clonotype was counted only a few times. The J gene is TRBJ2-5, the V gene TRBV6-5; 12 positions agree with TRBD2. The germline V gene encodes CDR1 MNHEY and CDR2 SVGAGI. The trim removed 4 bases at V and 4 bases at J, leaving 7 bases unmatched. This CDR3 has 16 residues. CDR3 in amino acids: CASSSPLAGGAETQYF. The CDR3 bases are TGTGCCAGCAGTTCACCGCTAGCGGGAGGGGCAGAGACCCAGTACTTC.

This clonotype was seen a handful of times. This chain links TRBV4-2 with TRBJ1-2; a weak D match, TRBD1 (5 bases). From germline, CDR1 is LGHNA and CDR2 YNFKEQ. V was shortened by 6 bases and J by 8 bases, with 10 bases between the two germline ends. CDR3 size: 11 residues. The CDR3 sequence: CASSSDSGYTF. CDR3 nucleotide sequence: TGTGCCAGCAGTTCAGACAGCGGCTACACCTTC.

The rearrangement uses TRBV5-6 and TRBJ1-1; D is unresolved. This CDR3 region has 13 residues. Trimming removed 0 bases from V and 5 bases from J, with 8 bases in between. Germline CDR1 reads SGHDT; CDR2 reads YYEEEE. CDR3 in amino acids: CASSLDGRTEAFF. The CDR3 nucleotides read TGTGCCAGCAGCTTGGACGGGAGAACTGAAGCTTTCTTT.

V gene TRBV12-3 or TRBV12-4 combines with J gene TRBJ2-2; TRBD1 might be the D (6 bases). Trimming pared 3 bases from V and 4 bases from J, leaving 18 bases between. The CDR3 spans 17 residues. The chain's CDR3 is CASSLGSGGYFTGELFF. CDR3 DNA: TGTGCCAGCAGTTTGGGGTCTGGGGGCTATTTCACCGGGGAGCTGTTTTTT.

The chain uses TRBV5-1 and TRBJ2-2; possibly TRBD2 for D (6 bases). CDR1 is SGHRS and CDR2 is YFSETQ in the germline V gene. The germline V and J ends were trimmed by 4 bases and 0 bases, with 10 bases remaining between them. This CDR3 is built from 15 residues. DNA of the CDR3: TGCGCCAGCAGCGGGGGGACCGCGAACACCGGGGAGCTGTTTTTT. It encodes CASSGGTANTGELFF.

The chain uses TRBV12-3 or TRBV12-4 and TRBJ1-2; D is undetermined. V was clipped by 3 bases and J by 2 bases, with 7 bases between them. The length of the CDR3 is 13 residues. Here the CDR3 DNA reads TGTGCCAGCAGTTTCTACGGGAACTATGGCTACACCTTC. Translated, it gives CASSFYGNYGYTF.

The chain combines TRBV19 with TRBJ1-2; possibly TRBD1 for D (6 bases). The V end was cut by 11 bases, the J end by 4 bases, with 29 bases between. The CDR3 extends over 17 amino acids. Germline V gene data show CDR1 as LNHDA and CDR2 as SQIVND (reference sequence). This CDR3 is CAASYVGLRGRPYGYTF. The DNA of the CDR3 is TGTGCCGCATCTTATGTCGGATTGCGGGGGCGCCCCTATGGCTACACCTTC.

J is TRBJ2-1 and V is TRBV20-1, with 7 nucleotides matching TRBD2. The ends lost 4 bases at V and 4 bases at J; junction bases unmatched: 1. The germline V gene encodes CDR1 DFQATT and CDR2 SNEGSKA (reference sequence). CDR3 length equals 12 residues. Here the CDR3 DNA reads TGCAGTGCTACCGGGGGGTACAATGAGCAGTTCTTC. Its protein is CSATGGYNEQFF.

V is TRBV5-4 and J is TRBJ2-5; 7 positions agree with TRBD2. This CDR3 has 16 amino acids. After removal of 4 bases from V and 3 bases from J, the junction contained 12 bases not matched to a gene. CDR1 SGHNT and CDR2 YYREEE come from the germline V gene (reference sequence). The CDR3 nucleotides are TGTGCCAGCAGCATAGCCCTAGGAGGGACTAAAGAGACCCAGTACTTC. It yields the protein CASSIALGGTKETQYF.

The chain employs TRBV5-1 and TRBJ2-2, with unresolved D. Deletions cut 2 bases from V and 4 bases from J, with 6 bases between. Germline values: CDR1 SGHRS, CDR2 YFSETQ. The CDR3 runs 13 residues. CDR3: CASSFQVTGELFF. The CDR3 DNA follows: TGCGCCAGCAGCTTTCAAGTCACCGGGGAGCTGTTTTTT.

This clonotype was counted only a few times. V usage is TRBV6-5 and J usage is TRBJ1-1; D might be TRBD1 (5 bases). The CDR3 is made up of 15 amino acids. V gave up 2 bases and J gave up 4 bases, with 14 bases separating them. Per germline, CDR1 MNHEY and CDR2 SVGAGI. The CDR3 loop is CASSYGGVQGTEAFF. The CDR3 bases are TGTGCCAGCAGTTACGGAGGGGTTCAGGGCACTGAAGCTTTCTTT.

The rearrangement joins TRBV10-2 to TRBJ2-5, with TRBD2 matching 13 bases. There are 18 residues in the CDR3. Trimming removed 1 base from V and 5 bases from J; junction bases left unmatched: 10. Germline V gene sequence: CDR1 WSHSY, CDR2 SAAADI. CDR3 nucleotide sequence: TGCGCCAGCAGTGAGTTTTTTGGACTAGCGGGAGTTTATGAGACCCAGTACTTC. Translating gives CASSEFFGLAGVYETQYF.

This clonotype was seen more than once but under ten times. J is TRBJ2-2 and V is TRBV25-1, with D maybe TRBD1 (6 bases). Trimming left V 6 bases short and J 5 bases short, with 19 bases between. This CDR3 spans 16 amino acids. Per the germline V gene, CDR1 is MGHDK and CDR2 is SYGVNS. The CDR3 coding sequence is TGTGCCAGCAGGGGCGTGGAGACAGGACTTACCGGGGAGCTGTTTTTT. Translated: CASRGVETGLTGELFF. The full variable domain, completed using reference TRBV25-1 and TRBJ2-2, is EADIYQTPRYLVIGTGKKITLECSQTMGHDKMYWYQQDPGMELHLIHYSYGVNSTEKGDLSSESTVSRIRTEHFPLTLESARPSHTSQYLCASRGVETGLTGELFFGEGSRLTVL.

This clonotype was detected ten times or more. The chain combines TRBV29-1 with TRBJ2-1, with D hard to call. Germline CDR1 SQVTM, CDR2 ANQGSEA. V was cut by 4 bases and J by 3 bases, with 7 bases left in between. This CDR3 comprises 12 residues. The CDR3 here is CSVGDYYNEQFF. CDR3 nucleotides: TGCAGCGTTGGGGATTACTACAATGAGCAGTTCTTC.

V usage is TRBV7-2 and J usage is TRBJ2-3, with D possibly matching TRBD2 (6 bases). V lost 6 bases and J lost 2, with 18 bases in between. This CDR3 region has 16 residues. CDR1 is SGHTA and CDR2 is FQGNSA in the germline V gene. CDR3: CASSFDAGTHTDTQYF. The CDR3 coding sequence is TGTGCCAGCAGTTTCGATGCCGGGACTCACACAGATACGCAGTATTTT.

This clonotype has only a few counts. The chain is built from TRBV5-1 and TRBJ2-1; TRBD2 matches 11 bases. Unmatched junction bases numbered 8, after V lost 4 bases and J lost 8 bases. The germline CDR1 and CDR2 sequences are SGHRS and YFSETQ. The CDR3 is made up of 15 amino acids. The CDR3 region is CASSRLAGMVDEQFF. The CDR3 nucleotides read TGCGCCAGCAGCAGACTAGCGGGAATGGTCGATGAGCAGTTCTTC.

This clonotype was observed a few times. The chain uses TRBV2 and TRBJ2-2; D may be TRBD2 (5 bases). The CDR3 runs 15 residues. Germline V gene lookup returns CDR1 SNHLY and CDR2 FYNNEI. Trimming stripped 4 bases from V and 7 bases from J, with 16 bases between. The DNA of the CDR3 is TGTGCCAGCAGTGTAGGGCGGACCCGGGGCGGGGAGCTGTTTTTT. Its protein is CASSVGRTRGGELFF.